Listed here are 21 T cell receptor beta chains from one sample, sequenced in a study of shared clonotypes between healthy human individuals. Sequenced by immunoSEQ multiplex PCR; TCRdb stores in-frame clones only, minus some. Among 400,000 to 600,000 clones, nearly 80% were seen once, and the ten largest hold approximately 12%. The sequenced sample was PBMCs. These receptors all come from a woman between 35 and 50 years old in good health. Some clones in this sample may be carry-over from other donors' samples.

This clone was observed many times. This rearrangement joins TRBV7-2 to TRBJ2-3; D gene ambiguous. V was trimmed by 5 bases and J by 6 bases, leaving 9 bases between them. The germline gives CDR1 SGHTA, CDR2 FQGNSA. This CDR3 is 12 amino acids long. CDR3 coding DNA: TGTGCCAGCAGCCAGACATGGGATACGCAGTATTTT. Translation: CASSQTWDTQYF. The variable domain in full, with the rest retrieved from reference TRBV7-2 and TRBJ2-3, is GAGVSQSPSNKVTEKGKDVELRCDPISGHTALYWYRQSLGQGLEFLIYFQGNSAPDKSGLPSDRFSAERTGGSVSTLTIQRTQQEDSAVYLCASSQTWDTQYFGPGTRLTVL.

The V and J genes are TRBV7-2 and TRBJ2-3; D remains ambiguous. Germline V lookup: CDR1 SGHTA, CDR2 FQGNSA. With 0 bases removed from V and 4 bases from J, the gap between germline ends came to 8 bases. The CDR3 length is 14 residues. The CDR3, as DNA: TGTGCCAGCAGCTTAGCGGGAATTGCAGATACGCAGTATTTT. Amino acids: CASSLAGIADTQYF.

About this clone: The sample carries other DNA sequences with the same CDR3. The CDR3 DNA reads as TGTGCCAGCAGTTTAGGGACAGGTCGGTACGAGCAGTACTTC. Its protein product is CASSLGTGRYEQYF. The chain carries TRBV27 and TRBJ2-7; 8 nucleotides line up with TRBD1. CDR1 and CDR2 (germline): MNHEY, SMNVEV (reference sequence). This CDR3 is built from 14 residues. Trimming removed 2 bases from V and 4 bases from J; junction bases left unmatched: 4.

The chain couples TRBV7-9 to TRBJ2-7, with D tentatively TRBD1 (6 bases). Per the germline V gene, CDR1 is SEHNR and CDR2 is FQNEAQ (reference sequence). Trimming shortened V by 5 bases and J by 7 bases, and 15 bases separated the two germline ends. This CDR3 is 13 amino acids long. CDR3 coding DNA: TGTGCCAGCAGCAGGACAGCTAGGGGGGAGCAGTACTTC. Residues: CASSRTARGEQYF. Full variable domain (outside the CDR3, taken from reference TRBV7-9 and TRBJ2-7): DTGVSQNPRHKITKRGQNVTFRCDPISEHNRLYWYRQTLGQGPEFLTYFQNEAQLEKSRLLSDRFSAERPKGSFSTLEIQRTEQGDSAMYLCASSRTARGEQYFGPGTRLTVT.

CDR3 in DNA: TGTGCCAGCAGCCCCGGGACAGACATTCAGTACTTC. Residues: CASSPGTDIQYF. The chain recombines TRBV11-2 with TRBJ2-4; 7 nucleotides align to TRBD1. After removal of 5 bases from V and 8 bases from J, the junction contained 3 bases not matched to a gene. The CDR3 sequence is 12 residues long. Germline CDR1 SGHAT, CDR2 FQNNGV. Using reference TRBV11-2 and TRBJ2-4 for the parts outside the CDR3, the full variable domain is EAGVAQSPRYKIIEKRQSVAFWCNPISGHATLYWYQQILGQGPKLLIQFQNNGVVDDSQLPKDRFSAERLKGVDSTLKIQPAKLEDSAVYLCASSPGTDIQYFGAGTRLSVL.

This clone was recorded a few times. V usage is TRBV15 and J usage is TRBJ1-5, with unresolved D. CDR3 length equals 16 residues. Germline V gene sequence: CDR1 LNHNV, CDR2 YYDKDF (reference sequence). V was shortened by 5 bases and J by 0 bases, with 14 bases between the two germline ends. The CDR3, as DNA: TGTGCCACCAGCGCCGGCGGAATATCTAGCAATCAGCCCCAGCATTTT. Translation gives CATSAGGISSNQPQHF.

This clone was seen only a few times. This rearrangement joins TRBV6-6 to TRBJ2-1; 11 positions agree with TRBD2. This CDR3 is built from 16 residues. Germline trimming cut 6 bases from V and 6 bases from J; bases unmatched to any gene: 10. Germline V gives CDR1 MNHNY, CDR2 SVGAGI (reference sequence). CDR3 nucleotide sequence: TGTGCCAGCAGACAGACGGGACTAGCGGCCATCAATGAGCAGTTCTTC. Amino acids: CASRQTGLAAINEQFF.

This sequence joins TRBV9 and TRBJ1-2; D remains ambiguous. Trimming cost V 7 bases and J 2 bases, with 6 bases left between them. CDR1 SGDLS and CDR2 YYNGEE come from the germline V gene. The CDR3 has 11 amino acids. CDR3 bases: TGTGCCAGCCAGATGAACTATGGCTACACCTTC. This codes for CASQMNYGYTF.

The genes are TRBV19 and TRBJ2-1, with D possibly matching TRBD1 (5 bases). The germline CDR1 and CDR2 sequences are LNHDA and SQIVND (reference sequence). CDR3 size: 15 residues. V was trimmed by 3 bases and J by 4 bases, leaving 13 bases between them. The CDR3 sequence is CASSMAQGTYNEQFF. The CDR3 DNA follows: TGTGCCAGTAGTATGGCCCAGGGAACATACAATGAGCAGTTCTTC.

This clone was recorded once. The chain employs TRBV7-2 and TRBJ2-3; 9 nucleotides line up with TRBD2. V shed 1 base, J shed 4 bases, and the junction held 9 bases outside the gene matches. This CDR3 has 17 residues. Germline CDR1 and CDR2: SGHTA and FQGNSA. CDR3 region: CASSLVAGGPLSDTQYF. For the CDR3, the DNA is TGTGCCAGCAGCTTAGTGGCGGGAGGGCCTCTCTCAGATACGCAGTATTTT.

This chain joins TRBV10-3 and TRBJ2-3; D is unclear. The CDR3 length is 15 residues. Trimming removed 3 bases at V and 2 bases at J, with 12 bases between. Germline CDR1 and CDR2: ENHRY and SYGVKD. The CDR3, as DNA: TGTGCCATCAGTGACCAGATACACACCACAGATACGCAGTATTTT. Translated: CAISDQIHTTDTQYF.

V usage is TRBV11-3 and J usage is TRBJ2-7; 7 bases map to TRBD1. CDR1 is SGHNT, CDR2 YENEEA, per germline. The CDR3 is made up of 14 amino acids. The ends lost 8 bases at V and 5 bases at J; junction bases unmatched: 12. CDR3 in DNA: TGTGCCAGCGGAAAGGGCAGGGGGAGCGACGAGCAGTACTTC. Protein: CASGKGRGSDEQYF.

The chain employs TRBV25-1 and TRBJ2-1; the D gene is possibly TRBD1 (6 bases). This CDR3 is built from 14 residues. Trimming pared 0 bases from V and 6 bases from J, leaving 9 bases between. Germline V CDR1 and CDR2: MGHDK, SYGVNS. The CDR3 reads CASSEYGGGNEQFF. In DNA, the CDR3 is TGTGCCAGCAGTGAATATGGGGGCGGCAATGAGCAGTTCTTC.

This clone showed up just a few times. This chain uses TRBV15 with TRBJ1-4; TRBD1 might be the D (5 bases). This CDR3 has 15 amino acids. Germline V gene sequence: CDR1 LNHNV, CDR2 YYDKDF (reference sequence). Deletions cut 1 base from V and 5 bases from J, with 11 bases between. CDR3 nucleotide sequence: TGTGCCACCAGCAGAGCAATGTCAGGGAATGAAAAACTGTTTTTT. Protein product: CATSRAMSGNEKLFF. The variable domain in full, completed from reference TRBV15 and TRBJ1-4, reads DAMVIQNPRYQVTQFGKPVTLSCSQTLNHNVMYWYQQKSSQAPKLLFHYYDKDFNNEADTPDNFQSRRPNTSFCFLDIRSPGLGDTAMYLCATSRAMSGNEKLFFGSGTQLSVL.

This chain connects TRBV5-1 to TRBJ2-1; 8 bases fit TRBD1. The CDR3 consists of 14 residues. Germline assignment: CDR1 SGHRS and CDR2 YFSETQ. J was trimmed by 5 bases and V by 0 bases; bases with no gene match: 1. The CDR3 loop reads CASSLGQGNNEQFF. The CDR3 DNA reads as TGCGCCAGCAGCTTGGGACAGGGGAACAATGAGCAGTTCTTC.

The chain uses TRBV5-1 and TRBJ2-2; D uncertain. Germline loops: CDR1 SGHRS, CDR2 YFSETQ. V dropped 4 bases and J dropped 0 bases, with 7 bases sitting between them. The CDR3 runs 14 residues. CDR3 nucleotide sequence: TGCGCCAGCAGCGTTACAGCGAACACCGGGGAGCTGTTTTTT. This sequence encodes CASSVTANTGELFF.

This chain connects TRBV6-5 to TRBJ2-1; 7 bases are shared with TRBD2. Trimming at V came to 0 bases and at J to 7 bases, leaving 9 bases not matched to a gene. The length of the CDR3 is 16 residues. The germline V gene encodes CDR1 MNHEY and CDR2 SVGAGI. CDR3 in amino acids: CASSYSTGGPGNEQFF. In DNA form, the CDR3 reads TGTGCCAGCAGTTACTCGACGGGAGGCCCGGGGAATGAGCAGTTCTTC.

The V call is TRBV10-3, the J call TRBJ2-3, with D perhaps TRBD2 (5 bases). There are 15 residues in the CDR3. Trimming cost V 2 bases and J 2 bases, with 11 bases left between them. Germline V gene data show CDR1 as ENHRY and CDR2 as SYGVKD. The CDR3, as DNA: TGTGCCATCAGTGAGGCAGCGGCAACCACAGATACGCAGTATTTT. Its translation: CAISEAAATTDTQYF.

This clone was observed a single time. This chain joins TRBV7-8 and TRBJ1-4, with a possible D match to TRBD1 (6 bases). This CDR3 comprises 13 residues. Per the germline V gene, CDR1 is SGHVS and CDR2 is FQNEAQ. Trimming removed 5 bases at V and 8 bases at J, with 12 bases between. The CDR3 loop reads CASSAGTSEKLFF. CDR3 DNA: TGTGCCAGCAGCGCAGGGACAAGCGAAAAACTGTTTTTT.

The chain employs TRBV5-4 and TRBJ2-5; TRBD2 agrees at 8 bases. Germline trimming cut 2 bases from V and 4 bases from J; bases unmatched to any gene: 13. Per germline, CDR1 SGHNT and CDR2 YYREEE (reference sequence). This CDR3 has 17 residues. CDR3 coding DNA: TGTGCCAGCAGCTTAGGACTTGGGGGCGGGAGGCGAGAGACCCAGTACTTC. The encoded protein is CASSLGLGGGRRETQYF. The complete variable domain, with remaining parts taken from reference TRBV5-4 and TRBJ2-5, reads ETGVTQSPTHLIKTRGQQVTLRCSSQSGHNTVSWYQQALGQGPQFIFQYYREEENGRGNFPPRFSGLQFPNYSSELNVNALELDDSALYLCASSLGLGGGRRETQYFGPGTRLLVL.

The rearrangement links TRBV30 to TRBJ1-5; 7 nucleotides line up with TRBD1. After removal of 4 bases from V and 1 base from J, the junction contained 13 bases not matched to a gene. CDR3 size: 17 residues. The V gene's germline CDR1 is GTSNPN and CDR2 SVGIG (reference sequence). CDR3: CAWNGKGQIWSNQPQHF. CDR3 coding DNA: TGTGCCTGGAATGGAAAGGGACAGATTTGGAGCAATCAGCCCCAGCATTTT.